These T cell receptor beta chains were read from a single sample in a study of blood T cells in healthy people across ages. TCRdb reprocessed the 5' RACE reads via MiXCR and lists one record per CDR3 protein. Here the sample spans around 900,000 distinct CDR3 sequences, 51% being singletons. The sample comprised blood. These receptors were taken from a woman aged 60 to 75 in good health. CDR3s include the opening cysteine and the closing phenylalanine or tryptophan. A D gene is named only where the DNA matches it firmly. Clone sizes are given selectively: once, few, many, or a class where the clone is expanded.

j_call d_call v_call clone_size cdr3_nt cdr3_aa
TRBJ2-7 TRBD2 TRBV5-1 - TGCGCCAGCAAGGGGAGGGACCATCCCTACGAGCAGTACTTC CASKGRDHPYEQYF
TRBJ2-2 - TRBV4-1 - TGCGCCAGCAGCCAAGGGTCAAGCGGGCCCACCGGGGAGCTGTTTTTT CASSQGSSGPTGELFF
TRBJ2-3 TRBD1 TRBV11-1 - TGTGCCAGCAGCCGAGTAACCGGACAGGGGATGTATACGCAGTATTTT CASSRVTGQGMYTQYF
TRBJ2-7 TRBD2 TRBV6-6 once TGTGCCAGCAGTCCGCCGGGACTAGAGGGCGATGAGCAGTACTTC CASSPPGLEGDEQYF
TRBJ2-7 - TRBV7-2 few TGTGCCAGCAGCAGCCCGGGTGTGCAGTACTTC CASSSPGVQYF
TRBJ2-7 - TRBV20-1 - TGCATTGCTAGGGGCACAGCCTACGAGCAGTACTTC CIARGTAYEQYF
TRBJ2-1 TRBD1 TRBV28 - TGTGCCAGCAGTTTAGGGTCCCGTAGGACAGGGGGCGATGAGCAGTTCTTC CASSLGSRRTGGDEQFF
TRBJ2-2 - TRBV2 few TGTGCCAGCAAGGGACCGCTGAACACCGGGGAGCTGTTTTTT CASKGPLNTGELFF
TRBJ2-2 - TRBV27 - TGTGCCAGCATGGGACTGGGAGCCGGGGAGCTGTTTTTT CASMGLGAGELFF
TRBJ2-3 TRBD2 TRBV25-1 - TGTGCCAGCAGTGACGGGACTAGTGCAGATACGCAGTATTTT CASSDGTSADTQYF
TRBJ2-5 TRBD2 TRBV25-1 - TGTGCCAGCAGTGGGGGAGGGTACCAAGAGACCCAGTACTTC CASSGGGYQETQYF
TRBJ1-4 - TRBV10-3 - TGTGCCATCAAGGACCGAGAGGAACTGTTTTTT CAIKDREELFF
TRBJ2-5 - TRBV20-1 - TGCAGTGCTAGGGTAGTAGTGTATCAAGAGACCCAGTACTTC CSARVVVYQETQYF
TRBJ2-2 TRBD1 TRBV4-2 once TGTGCCAGCAGCCAAGATAGGCCGGGACAGGGGAGGACCGGGGAGCTGTTTTTT CASSQDRPGQGRTGELFF
TRBJ2-7 - TRBV10-3 - TGTGCCATCAGTGAGGGCCTTAGAGACGACGAGCAGTACTTC CAISEGLRDDEQYF
TRBJ2-7 - TRBV28 - TGTGCCAGCAGTATTACCACAGAAACCGAGCAGTACTTC CASSITTETEQYF
TRBJ1-4 - TRBV4-1 - TGCGCCAGCAGCCAAGACCAGCCAACTAATGAAAAACTGTTTTTT CASSQDQPTNEKLFF
TRBJ2-4 - TRBV6-5 - TGTGCCAGCAGTTACTCGGGAATTAGCCGGGCCAAAAACATTCAGTACTTC CASSYSGISRAKNIQYF
TRBJ2-7 - TRBV5-1 - TGCGCCAGCAGCCCGGCGGGACAGATGTCCTACGAGCAGTACTTC CASSPAGQMSYEQYF
TRBJ2-7 TRBD2 TRBV20-1 - TGCAGTGCTAAGACTAGCGGGAGGTCCTACGAGCAGTACTTC CSAKTSGRSYEQYF
TRBJ2-1 - TRBV5-1 - TGCGCCAGCAGCTTGGGGCTAGAGGGTGAGCAGTTCTTC CASSLGLEGEQFF
TRBJ1-1 - TRBV20-1 once TGCAGTGCCCCGACAGGCCTGACGAACACTGAAGCTTTCTTT CSAPTGLTNTEAFF
TRBJ1-5 TRBD1 TRBV4-2 many TGTGCCAGCAGCCCCGGACAGGGCTTTCAGCCCCAGCATTTT CASSPGQGFQPQHF
TRBJ2-7 - TRBV29-1 few TGCAGCGTTGAAGCCTCGGGGACCCCCTACGAGCAGTACTTC CSVEASGTPYEQYF
TRBJ2-7 - TRBV7-2 - TGTGCCAGCAGCCCCGATCGCCCCGGGGAATTCTACGAGCAGTACTTC CASSPDRPGEFYEQYF
TRBJ2-1 TRBD1 TRBV6-5 - TGTGCCAGCAGATGGGACAGGGTGGGTGAGCAGTTCTTC CASRWDRVGEQFF
TRBJ1-4 TRBD1 TRBV29-1 - TGCAGCGCCCAGGGATACAGGGGGCGGGAAAAACTGTTTTTT CSAQGYRGREKLFF
TRBJ2-2 - TRBV6-6 - TGTGCCAGCAGGGGGGACCAGAACACCGGGGAGCTGTTTTTT CASRGDQNTGELFF
TRBJ1-2 TRBD1 TRBV2 - TGTGCCAGCACCAGAGACAGGGAGGCCTATGGCTACACCTTC CASTRDREAYGYTF
TRBJ2-3 - TRBV9 - TGTGCCAGCAGCGAGGTGGTGAACACAGATACGCAGTATTTT CASSEVVNTDTQYF
TRBJ1-2 - TRBV14 - TGTGCCTGCAGCCGGGTAGGGAACTATGGCTACACCTTC CACSRVGNYGYTF
TRBJ1-1 TRBD1 TRBV27 few TGTGCCAGCAGTTTATCCCCATTCTCTAGGGGGCAGGTACCGCACACTGAAGCTTTCTTT CASSLSPFSRGQVPHTEAFF
TRBJ1-6 TRBD1 TRBV27 once TGTGCCAGCAGACAGCTGACAGGGCCCTATAATTCACCCCTCCACTTT CASRQLTGPYNSPLHF
TRBJ2-6 - TRBV30 - TGTGCCTGGAGTGAAGGGTCTGGGGCCAACGTCCTGACTTTC CAWSEGSGANVLTF
TRBJ2-1 - TRBV6-2/TRBV6-3 few TGTGCCAGCAGACCTCTTGGACTTTACAATGAGCAGTTCTTC CASRPLGLYNEQFF
TRBJ2-3 - TRBV10-3 - TGTGCCATCAGTGAGTCGTTTCCGCGGAGCACAGATACGCAGTATTTT CAISESFPRSTDTQYF
TRBJ2-4 - TRBV7-9 few TGTGCCAGCAGCCTGACCTCAGAAAACATTCAGTACTTC CASSLTSENIQYF
TRBJ1-1 - TRBV18 - TGTGCCAGCTCACCAACGTTATCCGACACTGAAGCTTTCTTT CASSPTLSDTEAFF
TRBJ1-2 TRBD1 TRBV20-1 - TGCAGTGCCACGACAGGGAGTGACTCTGGCTACACCTTC CSATTGSDSGYTF
TRBJ2-5 - TRBV20-1 - TGCAGTGCTAGAGTTGCAGGGCGGGAGACCCAGTACTTC CSARVAGRETQYF
TRBJ2-2 TRBD2 TRBV7-9 - TGTGCCAGCAGCTTAGCTACTAGCGGGACAGACACCGGGGAGCTGTTTTTT CASSLATSGTDTGELFF
TRBJ2-1 TRBD2 TRBV7-2 - TGTGCCAGCAGCCAGGATACTAGCGGGAGGGGGCTGTTCTTC CASSQDTSGRGLFF
TRBJ2-7 - TRBV20-1 few TGCAGTGCTAGAGGTCCTCCCTACGAGCAGTACTTC CSARGPPYEQYF
TRBJ2-7 - TRBV4-3 - TGCGCCAGCAGCCAAGCCCGGGGATTCTCCTACGAGCAGTGCTTC CASSQARGFSYEQCF